This T cell receptor (beta chain) derives from a study of beta chain features in type 1 diabetes. The study reverse transcribed the entire isolated RNA, so it sequenced expressed TCRB transcripts. The method was immunoSEQ multiplex PCR; TCRdb's version includes in-frame clones alone and lacks a portion of them. The sample has roughly 300,000 clones, roughly 13% seen once; the top ten hold around 0.016%. This CDR3 contains 13 residues. Germline CDR1 is MNHEY and CDR2 is SMNVEV (reference sequence). With 5 bases clipped from V and 2 bases from J, the junction kept 3 bases outside the gene matches. As for this clone: Its specificity is not known.

General study points: Equally in patients and controls, PCR might preferentially amplify shorter templates. There was a moderate but significant shortening of TCRB CDR3s in all four CD4+ subsets of Type 1 diabetes patients.

The receptor was isolated from a man under 40 with type 1 diabetes. This rearrangement joins TRBV27 to TRBJ2-7; 7 bases line up with TRBD1. Sequencing input: naive CD4+ T cells from blood. The CDR3 coding sequence is TGTGCCAGCAGTCGACAGGGACCCTACGAGCAGTACTTC. Translation gives CASSRQGPYEQYF.